Following are 11 T cell receptor beta chains from one sample sequenced in a study of read filtering for tumor transcriptome and immune sequencing. The library was built from around 400 ng RNA with molecular barcoded adaptors for alpha/delta and beta/gamma chains. From the reads, TCRdb called clonotypes with MiXCR, one entry per CDR3 protein. The repertoire holds roughly 90,000 distinct CDR3 sequences, with under 25% as singletons. Sequenced material: a population of CD138-negative cells sorted from bone marrow. The receptors originated from a donor over 35 with multiple myeloma.

The sample holds many counts of this clonotype. The chain has TRBV10-3 and TRBJ1-4; TRBD1 matches 7 bases. The CDR3 is made up of 16 amino acids. V lost 6 bases and J lost 4; bases outside the gene matches: 11. Germline V gives CDR1 ENHRY, CDR2 SYGVKD. DNA for the CDR3: TGTGCCATCAGCCCTGAGGTCAGGGGGTATAATGAAAAACTGTTTTTT. Amino acids: CAISPEVRGYNEKLFF.

This clonotype appeared many times. The chain uses TRBV3-1 and TRBJ1-2; perhaps TRBD1 as D (5 bases). Germline V lookup: CDR1 LGHDT, CDR2 YNNKEL (reference sequence). Trimming took off 4 bases at V and 5 bases at J, with 17 bases between the two ends. This CDR3 has 15 residues. DNA for the CDR3: TGTGCCAGCAGCCCACCGGGACCGCTTCTTTATGGCTACACCTTC. This codes for CASSPPGPLLYGYTF.

The table lists this clonotype with a few counts. This chain uses TRBV6-6 with TRBJ2-4; D gene ambiguous. This CDR3 is built from 14 residues. The germline V gene encodes CDR1 MNHNY and CDR2 SVGAGI (reference sequence). Trimming pared 7 bases from V and 1 base from J, leaving 11 bases between. This CDR3 reads CASTEGPAKNIQYF. The CDR3 DNA follows: TGTGCCAGCACGGAAGGGCCGGCCAAAAACATTCAGTACTTC.

This clonotype was counted only a few times. With a much larger clone just one base away, this may be a read error. This chain links TRBV18 with TRBJ2-7; 7 nucleotides agree with TRBD2. The CDR3 is 15 residues long. CDR1 KGHSH and CDR2 LQKENI come from the germline V gene. CDR3 in DNA: TGTGTCAGCTCACCGGGGGAGGGGATCTCCTACGAGCAGTACTTC. This codes for CVSSPGEGISYEQYF.

This clonotype was seen a handful of times. V gene TRBV29-1 combines with J gene TRBJ1-2, with no clear D. V lost 5 bases and J lost 0, with 16 bases in between. The CDR3 extends over 15 amino acids. Germline loops: CDR1 SQVTM, CDR2 ANQGSEA. CDR3: CSVRYPGPTNYGYTF. CDR3 nucleotide sequence: TGCAGCGTTCGATACCCGGGCCCCACTAACTATGGCTACACCTTC.

The chain uses TRBV7-9 and TRBJ2-5; D may be TRBD1 (6 bases). The CDR3 is 14 residues long. Trimming removed 7 bases at V and 0 bases at J, with 12 bases between. Germline V gene sequence: CDR1 SEHNR, CDR2 FQNEAQ (reference sequence). CDR3 coding DNA: TGTGCCAGCACCGGTAACAGGGACCAAGAGACCCAGTACTTC. It encodes CASTGNRDQETQYF.

Only a few counts were recorded for this clonotype. The chain carries TRBV5-1 and TRBJ1-1; D gene uncertain. CDR3 size: 12 residues. Trimming took off 4 bases at V and 5 bases at J, with 9 bases between the two ends. Germline V gives CDR1 SGHRS, CDR2 YFSETQ. The CDR3 sequence: CASSNLGTEAFF. CDR3 nucleotide sequence: TGCGCCAGCAGCAACCTGGGTACTGAAGCTTTCTTT.

This clonotype has ten or more counts. This chain joins TRBV12-3 or TRBV12-4 and TRBJ2-3, with D uncertain. The V gene lost 8 bases and the J gene lost 0 bases, with 9 bases spanning the gap. This CDR3 has 13 amino acids. CDR3 residues: CASGFGSTDTQYF. CDR3 DNA: TGTGCCAGCGGGTTCGGTAGCACAGATACGCAGTATTTT.

The chain uses TRBV5-1 and TRBJ2-5; the match to TRBD1 covers 9 bases. Germline lookup yields CDR1 SGHRS and CDR2 YFSETQ. The CDR3 runs to 14 residues. J lost 7 bases, V lost 7 bases, and 11 bases had no gene match. CDR3 loop: CASLIRDRESTQYF. The CDR3 DNA is TGCGCCAGCTTAATCCGGGACAGGGAGTCGACCCAGTACTTC.

This clonotype was counted only a few times. J is TRBJ2-7 and V is TRBV5-1, with D uncertain. Germline assignment: CDR1 SGHRS and CDR2 YFSETQ. The V end lost 0 bases, the J end lost 7 bases, and 14 bases lay between the germline ends. The CDR3 loop spans 14 amino acids. The CDR3 loop reads CASSLAAPNEEQYF. The CDR3 DNA sequence: TGCGCCAGCAGCTTGGCCGCGCCTAATGAGGAGCAGTACTTC.

A note on this clonotype: Being one base from a much bigger clone, this may be a read error. The chain joins TRBV5-1 to TRBJ2-3; weak D call: TRBD2 (5 bases). The CDR3 is made up of 15 amino acids. The germline V gene has CDR1 SGHRS and CDR2 YFSETQ. Trimming removed 3 bases from V and 4 bases from J, with 15 bases in between. For the CDR3, the DNA is TGCGCCAGCAGCTCGAGCGCTCTAGCCCCAGATACGCAGTATTTT. Translating it yields CASSSSALAPDTQYF.